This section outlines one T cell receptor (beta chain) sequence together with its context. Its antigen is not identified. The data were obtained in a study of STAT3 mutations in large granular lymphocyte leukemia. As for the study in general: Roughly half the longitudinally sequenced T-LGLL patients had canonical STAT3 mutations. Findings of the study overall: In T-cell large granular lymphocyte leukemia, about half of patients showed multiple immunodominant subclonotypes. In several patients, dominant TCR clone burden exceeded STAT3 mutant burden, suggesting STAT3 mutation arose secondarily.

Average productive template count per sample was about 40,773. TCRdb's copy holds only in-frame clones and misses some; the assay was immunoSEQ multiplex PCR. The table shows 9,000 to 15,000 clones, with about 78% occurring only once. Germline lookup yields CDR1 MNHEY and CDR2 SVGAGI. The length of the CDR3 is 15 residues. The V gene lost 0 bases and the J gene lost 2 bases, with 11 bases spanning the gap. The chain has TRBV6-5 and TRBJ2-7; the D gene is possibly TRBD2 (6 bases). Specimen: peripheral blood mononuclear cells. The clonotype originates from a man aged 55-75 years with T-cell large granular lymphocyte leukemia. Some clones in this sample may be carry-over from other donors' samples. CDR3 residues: CASSYSAGRTYEQYF. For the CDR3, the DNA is TGTGCCAGCAGTTACTCCGCGGGACGGACCTACGAGCAGTACTTC.